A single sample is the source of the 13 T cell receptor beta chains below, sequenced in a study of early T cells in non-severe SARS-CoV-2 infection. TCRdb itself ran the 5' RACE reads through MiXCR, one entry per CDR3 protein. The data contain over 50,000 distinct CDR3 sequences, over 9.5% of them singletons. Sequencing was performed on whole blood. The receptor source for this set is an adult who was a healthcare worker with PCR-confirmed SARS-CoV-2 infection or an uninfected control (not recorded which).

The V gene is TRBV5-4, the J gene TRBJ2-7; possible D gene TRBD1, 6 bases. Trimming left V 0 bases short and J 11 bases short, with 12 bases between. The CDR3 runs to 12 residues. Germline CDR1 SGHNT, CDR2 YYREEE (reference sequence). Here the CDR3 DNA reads TGTGCCAGCAGCTTGGACAGGGACCGCAAGTACTTC. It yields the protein CASSLDRDRKYF.

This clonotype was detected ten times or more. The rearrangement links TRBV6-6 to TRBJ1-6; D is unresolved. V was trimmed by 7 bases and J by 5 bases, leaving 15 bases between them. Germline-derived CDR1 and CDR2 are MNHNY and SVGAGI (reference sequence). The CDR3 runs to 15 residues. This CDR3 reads CASNTGQTHNSPLHF. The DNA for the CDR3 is TGTGCCAGCAACACCGGGCAGACCCATAATTCACCCCTCCACTTT.

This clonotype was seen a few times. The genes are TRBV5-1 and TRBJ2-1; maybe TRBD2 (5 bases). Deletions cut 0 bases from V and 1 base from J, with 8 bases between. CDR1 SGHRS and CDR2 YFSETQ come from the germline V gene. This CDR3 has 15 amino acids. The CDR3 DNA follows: TGCGCCAGCAGCTTGGTCGGCGGGTCCTACAATGAGCAGTTCTTC. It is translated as CASSLVGGSYNEQFF.

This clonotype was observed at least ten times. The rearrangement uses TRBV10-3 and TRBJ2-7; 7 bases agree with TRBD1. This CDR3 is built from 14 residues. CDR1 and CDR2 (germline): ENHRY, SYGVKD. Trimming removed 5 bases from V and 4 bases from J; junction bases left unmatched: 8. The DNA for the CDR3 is TGTGCCATCAGTTTACCGGGACAGAATTACGAGCAGTACTTC. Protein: CAISLPGQNYEQYF.

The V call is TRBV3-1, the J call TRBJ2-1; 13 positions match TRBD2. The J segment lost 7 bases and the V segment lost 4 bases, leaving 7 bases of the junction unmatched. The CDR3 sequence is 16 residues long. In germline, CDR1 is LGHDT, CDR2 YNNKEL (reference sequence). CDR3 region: CASSPRLAGGGNEQFF. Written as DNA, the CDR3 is TGTGCCAGCAGCCCCCGACTAGCGGGGGGTGGAAATGAGCAGTTCTTC.

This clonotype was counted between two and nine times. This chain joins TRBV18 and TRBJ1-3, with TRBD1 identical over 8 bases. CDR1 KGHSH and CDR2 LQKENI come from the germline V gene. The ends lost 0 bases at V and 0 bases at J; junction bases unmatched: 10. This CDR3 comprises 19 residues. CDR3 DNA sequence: TGTGCCAGCTCACCACCGCAGGGGGCCCACCTGCCCTCTGGAAACACCATATATTTT. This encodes CASSPPQGAHLPSGNTIYF.

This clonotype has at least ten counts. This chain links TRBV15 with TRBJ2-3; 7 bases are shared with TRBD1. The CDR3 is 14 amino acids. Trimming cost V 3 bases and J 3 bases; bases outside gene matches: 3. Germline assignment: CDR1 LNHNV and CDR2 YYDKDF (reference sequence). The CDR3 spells CATSSEGATDTQYF. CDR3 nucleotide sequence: TGTGCCACCAGCAGTGAGGGGGCAACAGATACGCAGTATTTT.

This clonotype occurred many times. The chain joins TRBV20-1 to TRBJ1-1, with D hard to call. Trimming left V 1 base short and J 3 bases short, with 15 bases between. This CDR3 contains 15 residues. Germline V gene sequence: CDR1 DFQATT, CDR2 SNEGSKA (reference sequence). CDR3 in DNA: TGCAGTGCTAGAGGGGCAGGTCCCATGTACACTGAAGCTTTCTTT. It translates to CSARGAGPMYTEAFF.

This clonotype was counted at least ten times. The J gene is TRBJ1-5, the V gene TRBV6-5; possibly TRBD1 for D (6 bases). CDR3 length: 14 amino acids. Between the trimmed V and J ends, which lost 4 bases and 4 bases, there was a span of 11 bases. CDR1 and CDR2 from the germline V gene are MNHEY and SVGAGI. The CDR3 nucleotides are TGTGCCAGCAGTTCAGGACAGAAGAATCAGCCCCAGCATTTT. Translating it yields CASSSGQKNQPQHF.

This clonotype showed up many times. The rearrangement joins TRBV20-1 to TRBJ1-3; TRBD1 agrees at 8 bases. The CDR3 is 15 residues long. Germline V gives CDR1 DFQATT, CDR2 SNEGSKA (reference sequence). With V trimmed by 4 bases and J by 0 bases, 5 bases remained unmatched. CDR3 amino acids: CSAIPTGASGNTIYF. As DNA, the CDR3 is TGCAGTGCTATCCCGACAGGGGCCTCTGGAAACACCATATATTTT.

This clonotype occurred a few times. This chain's CDR3 is CASSAGSHSYEQYF. The CDR3 DNA reads as TGCGCCAGCAGCGCGGGATCTCACTCCTACGAGCAGTACTTC. The gene calls are TRBV5-1 and TRBJ2-7; D possibly corresponds to TRBD2 (6 bases). V gave up 4 bases and J gave up 0 bases, with 11 bases separating them. The CDR3 runs to 14 residues. Germline V gene sequence: CDR1 SGHRS, CDR2 YFSETQ.

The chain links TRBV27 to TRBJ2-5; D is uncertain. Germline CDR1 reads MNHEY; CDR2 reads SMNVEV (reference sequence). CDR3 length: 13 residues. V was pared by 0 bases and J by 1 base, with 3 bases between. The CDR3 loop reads CASSLSSQETQYF. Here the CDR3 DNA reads TGTGCCAGCAGTTTATCTAGCCAAGAGACCCAGTACTTC.

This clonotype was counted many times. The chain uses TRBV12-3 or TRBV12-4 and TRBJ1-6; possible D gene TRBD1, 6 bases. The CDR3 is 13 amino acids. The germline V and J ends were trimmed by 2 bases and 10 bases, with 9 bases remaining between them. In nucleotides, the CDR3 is TGTGCCAGCAGTTTACAGGGGAGGTCACCCCTCCACTTT. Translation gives CASSLQGRSPLHF.